These T cell receptor beta chains were read from a single sample in a study of memory CD4+ T cells and cytomegalovirus serostatus. Clones were sequenced by immunoSEQ multiplex PCR, and TCRdb holds only the in-frame ones, with some missing. The data contain 50,000 to 65,000 clones, over 60% of them singletons. The sequencing input was memory CD4+ T cells from blood. The receptors were sampled from an adult in good health and CMV-seropositive. Each CDR3 is given with its conserved first and last residue. The order of the fields is clone size, J gene, V gene, D gene, CDR3 protein, CDR3 DNA. D genes are given only for firm matches. Not every row has a clone size; where given, it reads once, few, many or a size class.

>once|TRBJ1-6|TRBV13|TRBD1
CASSRGGTGNSPLHF
TGTGCCAGCAGCCGAGGGGGGACAGGGAATTCACCCCTCCACTTT
>NA|TRBJ1-3|TRBV12-5|NA
CASGLGAGNTIYF
TGTGCTAGTGGTTTGGGGGCCGGAAACACCATATATTTT
>NA|TRBJ2-1|TRBV5-1|NA
CASSDRSTGRNEQFF
TGCGCCAGCAGCGATCGCTCCACAGGGCGTAATGAGCAGTTCTTC
>NA|TRBJ1-2|TRBV28|NA
CATQGRDYGYTF
TGTGCCACCCAGGGGCGAGACTATGGCTACACCTTC
>NA|TRBJ2-5|TRBV19|NA
CASSIDSGYRETQYF
TGTGCCAGTAGTATAGATTCAGGGTATCGGGAGACCCAGTACTTC
>NA|TRBJ1-5|TRBV27|TRBD1
CASSLEGGSNQPQHF
TGTGCCAGCAGTTTAGAAGGGGGCAGCAATCAGCCCCAGCATTTT
>NA|TRBJ1-2|TRBV7-2|TRBD1
CASSYRTQGAGNYGYTF
TGTGCCAGCAGTTACCGGACACAGGGGGCAGGGAACTATGGCTACACCTTC
>few|TRBJ2-5|TRBV2|NA
CASSEGFWTKQETQYF
TGTGCCAGCAGTGAAGGATTTTGGACCAAACAAGAGACCCAGTACTTC
>NA|TRBJ1-5|TRBV18|NA
CASSPGPEGQPQHF
TGTGCCAGCTCACCTGGGCCCGAAGGACAGCCCCAGCATTTT
>NA|TRBJ1-3|TRBV18|NA
CASSARLVGLGGNTIYF
TGTGCCAGCTCAGCCCGGTTGGTGGGCTTGGGAGGAAACACCATATATTTT
>NA|TRBJ2-1|TRBV11-2|TRBD2
CASSMTSGSSTNEQFF
TGTGCCAGCAGCATGACTAGCGGGAGTAGTACTAATGAGCAGTTCTTC
>NA|TRBJ1-3|TRBV18|NA
CASSPLPGISGNTIYF
TGTGCCAGCTCACCACTACCGGGCATCTCTGGAAACACCATATATTTT
>NA|TRBJ1-6|TRBV6-1|NA
CASSEAQGGSPLHF
TGTGCCAGCAGTGAAGCCCAGGGTGGCTCACCCCTCCACTTT